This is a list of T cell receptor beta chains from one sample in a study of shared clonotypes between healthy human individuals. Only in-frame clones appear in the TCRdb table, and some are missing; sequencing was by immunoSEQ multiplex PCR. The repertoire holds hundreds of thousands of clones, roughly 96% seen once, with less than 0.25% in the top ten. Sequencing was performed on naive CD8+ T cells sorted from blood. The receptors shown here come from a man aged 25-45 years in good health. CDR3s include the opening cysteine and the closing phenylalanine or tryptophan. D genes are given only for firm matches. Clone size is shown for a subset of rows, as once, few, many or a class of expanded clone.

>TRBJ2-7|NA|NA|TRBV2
TGTGCCAGCAGACAGGAGGGGGCCTACGAGCAGTACTTC
CASRQEGAYEQYF
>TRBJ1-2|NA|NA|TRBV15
TGTGCCACCAGCAGAGATCCAGGACCCAGTAACTATGGCTACACCTTC
CATSRDPGPSNYGYTF
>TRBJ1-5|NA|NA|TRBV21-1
TGTGCCAGCAGCCCCAAGGACAGGGGGATTCAGCCCCAGCATTTT
CASSPKDRGIQPQHF
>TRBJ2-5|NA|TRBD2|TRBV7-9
TGTGCCAGCAGCCCCGCGGTGGGACTAGCGGGAAACGACCAGTACTTC
CASSPAVGLAGNDQYF
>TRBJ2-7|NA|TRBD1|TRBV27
TGTGCCAGCAGGTACAGGGGCGAAACCTACGAGCAGTACTTC
CASRYRGETYEQYF
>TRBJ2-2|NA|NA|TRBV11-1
TGTGCCAGCAGCCAAAACGCCCTAGGGGGGCTGGGCGGGGAGCTGTTTTTT
CASSQNALGGLGGELFF
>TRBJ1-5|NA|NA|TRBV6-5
TGTGCCAGCAGCACGGAGAATAGCAATCAGCCCCAGCATTTT
CASSTENSNQPQHF
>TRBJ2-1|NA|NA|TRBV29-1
TGCAGCGGGGGGCGAGAGGGAGTTGAGCAGTTCTTC
CSGGREGVEQFF
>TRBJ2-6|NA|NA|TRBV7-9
TGTGCCAGCAGCTTCCTATCGGGTGGGGCCAACGTCCTGACTTTC
CASSFLSGGANVLTF
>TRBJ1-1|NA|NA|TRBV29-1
TGCAGCGTGCGTATAAACGAAGCTTTCTTT
CSVRINEAFF
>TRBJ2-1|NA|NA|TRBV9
TGTGCCAGCGGGAGGTCCTACAATGAGCAGTTCTTC
CASGRSYNEQFF
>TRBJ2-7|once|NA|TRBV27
TGTGCCAGCAGTTTCTCTTCTAGGATCTACGAGCAGTACTTC
CASSFSSRIYEQYF
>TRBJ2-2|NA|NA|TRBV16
TGTGCCAGCAGCCAATCCCACGGATCCGGGGAGCTGTTTTTT
CASSQSHGSGELFF
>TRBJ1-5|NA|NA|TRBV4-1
TGCGCCAGCAGCCAAGACCCGGGCTTGAGCAATCAGCCCCAGCATTTT
CASSQDPGLSNQPQHF
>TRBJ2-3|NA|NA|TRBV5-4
TGTGCCAGCAGTAGGCCTACCTTTACCACTAGAGGGTACTCCAATACGCAGTATTTT
CASSRPTFTTRGYSNTQYF
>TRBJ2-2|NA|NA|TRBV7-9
TGTGCCAGCCGCTACACCGGGGAGCTGTTTTTT
CASRYTGELFF
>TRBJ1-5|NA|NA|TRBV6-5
TGTGCCAGCAGTTACTCTACAGCTTCCGAGCCCCAGCATTTT
CASSYSTASEPQHF
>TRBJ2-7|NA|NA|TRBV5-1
TGCGCCAGCAGGGGGGGCTACGAGCAGTACTTC
CASRGGYEQYF
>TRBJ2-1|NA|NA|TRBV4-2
TGTGCCAGCAGCCAAGTTGAAGTAGCGGTCTACAATGAGCAGTTCTTC
CASSQVEVAVYNEQFF
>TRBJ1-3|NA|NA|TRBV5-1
TGCGCCAGCGCCGGGGGTGCTGGAAACACCATATATTTT
CASAGGAGNTIYF
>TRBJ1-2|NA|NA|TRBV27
TGTGCCAGTAAGGGGGGGTACTATGGCTACACCTTC
CASKGGYYGYTF
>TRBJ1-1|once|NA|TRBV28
TGTGCCAGCACCTCCCGGGCGGTCGGCGACACTGAAGCTTTCTTT
CASTSRAVGDTEAFF
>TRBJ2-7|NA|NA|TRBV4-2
TGTGCCAGCAGCCAAGATCACGGGCAGACATTATCCTACGAGCAGTACTTC
CASSQDHGQTLSYEQYF
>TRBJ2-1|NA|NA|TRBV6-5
TGTGCCAGCAGTTACCAGGGCTCCTACAATGAGCAGTTCTTC
CASSYQGSYNEQFF
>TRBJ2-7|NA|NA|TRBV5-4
TGTGCCAGCAGCTCCGGGACCCTCCTCACCTACGAGCAGTACTTC
CASSSGTLLTYEQYF
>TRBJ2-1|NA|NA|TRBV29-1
TGCAGCGTTGAAGGGCTAGCGCCCACCTACAATGAGCAGTTCTTC
CSVEGLAPTYNEQFF
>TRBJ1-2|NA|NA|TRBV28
TGTGCCAGCAGCTCCGGGACTCCGGAGGTCTATGGCTACACCTTC
CASSSGTPEVYGYTF
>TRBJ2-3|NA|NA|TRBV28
TGTGCCAGCAGTGGCAGGCACGACAGAGCTGATACGCAGTATTTT
CASSGRHDRADTQYF
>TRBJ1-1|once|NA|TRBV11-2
TGTGCCAGCAGCTTTGGGCTCAGGAGGCCTGGGGCTGAAGCTTTCTTT
CASSFGLRRPGAEAFF